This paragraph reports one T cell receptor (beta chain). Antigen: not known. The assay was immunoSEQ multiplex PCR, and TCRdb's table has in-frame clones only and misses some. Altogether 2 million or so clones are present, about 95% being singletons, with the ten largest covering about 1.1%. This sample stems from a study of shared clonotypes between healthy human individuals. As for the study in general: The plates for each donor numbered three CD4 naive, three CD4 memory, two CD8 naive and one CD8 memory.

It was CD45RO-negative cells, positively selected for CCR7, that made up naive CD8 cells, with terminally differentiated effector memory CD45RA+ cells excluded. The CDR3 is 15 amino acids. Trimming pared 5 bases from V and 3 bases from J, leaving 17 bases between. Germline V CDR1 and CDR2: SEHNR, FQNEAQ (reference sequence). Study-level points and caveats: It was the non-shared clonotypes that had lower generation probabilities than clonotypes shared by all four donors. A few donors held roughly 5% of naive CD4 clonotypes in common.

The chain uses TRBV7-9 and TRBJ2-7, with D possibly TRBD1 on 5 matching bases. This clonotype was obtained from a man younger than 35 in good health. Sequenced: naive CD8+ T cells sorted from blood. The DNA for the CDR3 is TGTGCCAGCAGCGTGCGGCCCGGACAAGACTACGAGCAGTACTTC. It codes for CASSVRPGQDYEQYF. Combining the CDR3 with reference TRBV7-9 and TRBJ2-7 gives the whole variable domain DTGVSQNPRHKITKRGQNVTFRCDPISEHNRLYWYRQTLGQGPEFLTYFQNEAQLEKSRLLSDRFSAERPKGSFSTLEIQRTEQGDSAMYLCASSVRPGQDYEQYFGPGTRLTVT.